The source of this TCR beta chain is a study of control samples from healthy donors and cancer patients. Sequencing used immunoSEQ multiplex PCR; TCRdb keeps in-frame clones, though not all of them. The table lists just under 80,000 clones, around 90% of them singletons. The TCR sequence derives from a woman in her fifties or sixties with head and neck cancer. Sequenced sample: PBMCs.

The CDR3: CASSIGTGTSNQPQHF. CDR3 DNA sequence: TGTGCCAGTAGTATCGGGACAGGGACTAGCAATCAGCCCCAGCATTTT. The chain carries TRBV19 and TRBJ1-5; TRBD1 matches at 9 bases. Germline CDR1 and CDR2: LNHDA and SQIVND (reference sequence). CDR3 size: 16 residues. V was pared by 3 bases and J by 0 bases, with 3 bases of the junction left unmatched.